Reported below is one T cell receptor (beta chain). What it binds is unknown. This sample was included in a study of T cells in Graves' hyperthyroidism and ophthalmopathy. Points from the study as a whole: Prediction of ophthalmopathy progression came a median 6.5 months pre-onset.

V shed 1 base and J shed 0 bases, with 10 bases lying between them. CDR3 length: 16 amino acids. Germline CDR1 and CDR2: SGHRS and YFSETQ. The investigators amplified TCR beta CDR3 regions from RNA transcripts. The TCR CDR3 was amplified in a first-round RT-PCR using the HTBI primer set. TCRdb processed the multiplex PCR reads anew with MiXCR; each CDR3 protein has one entry. The sample gives about 570,000 distinct CDR3 sequences, roughly 15% of which show up once; about 15% is in the top ten. The chain joins TRBV5-1 to TRBJ2-2, with D perhaps matching TRBD1 (5 bases). The sample consisted of blood. The TCR originated in a woman in her 40s with Graves' hyperthyroidism. CDR3: CASSLQGSANTGELFF. The CDR3 region has the DNA TGCGCCAGCAGCTTGCAGGGATCAGCGAACACCGGGGAGCTGTTTTTT.